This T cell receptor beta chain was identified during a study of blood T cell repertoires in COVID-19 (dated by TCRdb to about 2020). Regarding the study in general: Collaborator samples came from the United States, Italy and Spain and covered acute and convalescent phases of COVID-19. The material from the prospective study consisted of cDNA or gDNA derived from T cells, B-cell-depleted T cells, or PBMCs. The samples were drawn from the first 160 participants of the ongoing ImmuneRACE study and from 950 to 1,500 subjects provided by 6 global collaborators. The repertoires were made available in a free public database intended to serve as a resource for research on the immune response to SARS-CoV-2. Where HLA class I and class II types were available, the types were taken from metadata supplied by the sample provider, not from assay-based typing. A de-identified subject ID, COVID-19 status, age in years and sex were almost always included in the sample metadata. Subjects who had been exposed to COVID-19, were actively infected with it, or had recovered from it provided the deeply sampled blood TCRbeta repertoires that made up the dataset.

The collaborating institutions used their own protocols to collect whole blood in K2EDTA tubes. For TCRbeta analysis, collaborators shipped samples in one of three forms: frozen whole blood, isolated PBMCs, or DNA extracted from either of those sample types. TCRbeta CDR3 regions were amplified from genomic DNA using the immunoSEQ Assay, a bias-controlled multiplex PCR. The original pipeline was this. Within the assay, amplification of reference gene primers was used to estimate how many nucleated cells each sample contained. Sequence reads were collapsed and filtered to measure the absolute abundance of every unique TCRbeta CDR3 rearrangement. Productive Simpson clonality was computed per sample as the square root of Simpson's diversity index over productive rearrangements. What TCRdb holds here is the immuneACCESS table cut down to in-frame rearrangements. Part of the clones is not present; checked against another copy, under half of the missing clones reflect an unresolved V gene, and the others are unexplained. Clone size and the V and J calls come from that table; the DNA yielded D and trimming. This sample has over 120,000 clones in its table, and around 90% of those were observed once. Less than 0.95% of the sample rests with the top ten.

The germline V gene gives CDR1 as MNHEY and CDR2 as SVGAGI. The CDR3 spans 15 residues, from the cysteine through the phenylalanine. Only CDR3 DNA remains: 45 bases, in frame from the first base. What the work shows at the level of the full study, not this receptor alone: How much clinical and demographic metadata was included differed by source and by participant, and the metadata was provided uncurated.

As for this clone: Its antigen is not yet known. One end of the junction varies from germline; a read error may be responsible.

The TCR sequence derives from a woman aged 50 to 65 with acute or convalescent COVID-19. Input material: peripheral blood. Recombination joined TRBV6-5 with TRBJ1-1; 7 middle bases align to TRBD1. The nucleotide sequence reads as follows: TGTGCCAACAGTTACTCCGGGACAGCGAACACTGAAGCTTTCTTT. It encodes CANSYSGTANTEAFF.